Sample share makes the clone carrying this TCR delta chain medium-sized. The antigen is unknown. This sample was included in a study of gammadelta T cells in human blood. The study, taken as a whole, reports: Polyclonal expansion of innate γδ T cells after birth appeared microbially driven.

CDR1 and CDR2 from the germline V gene are GEAIGNYY and EKD. The CDR3 sequence is 14 residues long. With 1 base removed from V and 6 bases from J, the gap between germline ends came to 11 bases. TCRdb redid the clone calls on the RT-PCR reads with CATT. The data hold about 1,900 delta-chain clones, with 2.5% to 3% observed a single time. The receptor was derived from a human fetus. Specimen: Vgamma9Vdelta2 gamma-delta T cells from fetal blood. This rearrangement joins TRDV2 to TRDJ2; D is perhaps TRDD3 (6 bases). CDR3 region: CACDTTGRAAQLFF. CDR3 DNA: TGTGCCTGTGACACGACTGGGAGGGCAGCACAACTCTTCTTT.